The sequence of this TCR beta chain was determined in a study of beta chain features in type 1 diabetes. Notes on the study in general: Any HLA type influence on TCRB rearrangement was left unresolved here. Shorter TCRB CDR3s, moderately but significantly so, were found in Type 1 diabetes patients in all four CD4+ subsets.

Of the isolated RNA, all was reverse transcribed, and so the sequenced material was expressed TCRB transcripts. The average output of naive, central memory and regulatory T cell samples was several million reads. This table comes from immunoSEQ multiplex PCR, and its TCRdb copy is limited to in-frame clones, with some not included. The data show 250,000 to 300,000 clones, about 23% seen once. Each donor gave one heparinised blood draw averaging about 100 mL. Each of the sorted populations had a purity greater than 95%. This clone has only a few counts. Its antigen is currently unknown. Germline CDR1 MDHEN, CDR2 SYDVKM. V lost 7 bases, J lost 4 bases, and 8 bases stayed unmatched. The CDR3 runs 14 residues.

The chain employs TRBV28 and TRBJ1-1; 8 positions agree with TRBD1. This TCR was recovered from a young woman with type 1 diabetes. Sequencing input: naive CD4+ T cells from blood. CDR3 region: CASIIGQGGTEAFF. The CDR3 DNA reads TGTGCCAGCATCATTGGACAGGGAGGCACTGAAGCTTTCTTT. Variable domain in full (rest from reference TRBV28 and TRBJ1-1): DVKVTQSSRYLVKRTGEKVFLECVQDMDHENMFWYRQDPGLGLRLIYFSYDVKMKEKGDIPEGYSVSREKKERFSLILESASTNQTSMYLCASIIGQGGTEAFFGQGTRLTVV.